Listed below are T cell receptor beta chains from one sample, sequenced in a study of blood T cell repertoires in COVID-19. Produced via immunoSEQ multiplex PCR; TCRdb's table is partial and in-frame only. The data show 200,000 to 250,000 clones, with 89% seen just once and around 6% held by the top ten. Specimen: peripheral blood. The receptors stem from a man aged 55 to 70 who had recovered from COVID-19. CDR3s include the opening cysteine and the closing phenylalanine or tryptophan. A D gene is named only where the DNA matches it firmly.

d_gene	v_gene	j_gene	CDR3aa
TRBD1	TRBV10-3	TRBJ1-2	CAISGGTANYGYTF
TRBD1	TRBV3-1/TRBV3-2	TRBJ1-1	CASSQVGTGGLIEAFF
TRBD2	TRBV9	TRBJ2-3	CASSPRLAGSSDTQYF
NA	TRBV18	TRBJ1-5	CASSPVIGNQPQHF
TRBD1	TRBV25-1	TRBJ2-4	CASSDPRIGTVNIQYF
TRBD2	TRBV4-1	TRBJ2-1	CASSQIKTSGKSDEQFF
NA	TRBV28	TRBJ2-5	CASRYGQKETQYF
NA	TRBV28	TRBJ1-4	CASTALSATNEKLFF
TRBD2	TRBV5-1	TRBJ2-2	CASSYLGTSGRAAGELFF
NA	TRBV6-5	TRBJ1-6	CAGGTAYNSPLHF
TRBD2	TRBV5-1	TRBJ2-1	CASSYGLADNEQFF
TRBD2	TRBV5-1	TRBJ2-4	CASSTGLEMNIQYF
NA	TRBV2	TRBJ2-7	CASQAVLSSYEQYF
NA	TRBV11-2	TRBJ1-1	CASSLAGAIPNAEAFF
NA	TRBV7-9	TRBJ1-1	CASREGYTEAFF
NA	TRBV28	TRBJ1-1	CASSGQMNTEAFF
TRBD2	TRBV19	TRBJ2-3	CASSMGLAGGEDTQYF
NA	TRBV3-1/TRBV3-2	TRBJ2-5	CASSQDTGGRETQYF
NA	TRBV6-1	TRBJ1-5	CASSERGNQPQHF
TRBD2	TRBV24-1	TRBJ2-3	CATSGSPQRGLTDTQYF
NA	TRBV6-5	TRBJ1-2	CASSWQGGGYTF
TRBD2	TRBV20-1	TRBJ2-1	CSASARTSGSIYNEQFF
TRBD2	TRBV4-2	TRBJ2-7	CASSQPLGTSGTYEQYF
NA	TRBV24-1	TRBJ2-7	CATSDSAAYEQYF
NA	TRBV10-3	TRBJ1-3	CAISAGGNTIYF
TRBD2	TRBV2	TRBJ2-1	CASSRTSGIYNEQFF
NA	TRBV2	TRBJ1-5	CASSVFGGPGQPQHF
NA	TRBV15	TRBJ2-4	CATSRDPGQGNIQYF
TRBD2	TRBV2	TRBJ2-3	CASTAGVAGVTDTQYF
TRBD1	TRBV10-3	TRBJ2-1	CAIKGQGYNEQFF
NA	TRBV27	TRBJ1-2	CASSPRGVGYTF
TRBD1	TRBV10-2	TRBJ2-6	CASSLTGAVGANVLTF
TRBD1	TRBV9	TRBJ2-7	CASSRGQGGSYEQYF
NA	TRBV4-2	TRBJ1-1	CASSRATGNTEAFF
TRBD2	TRBV2	TRBJ2-1	CASRAWTSGRAHNEQFF
TRBD1	TRBV5-8	TRBJ1-2	CASFPFGTGHGYTF
TRBD2	TRBV7-8	TRBJ2-3	CASSLQRGGPDTQYF
NA	TRBV3-1/TRBV3-2	TRBJ2-2	CASSQEAGTGELFF
TRBD1	TRBV24-1	TRBJ1-1	CATRKGADTEAFF
NA	TRBV6-5	TRBJ2-2	CASTLTGANTGELFF
NA	TRBV4-2	TRBJ1-6	CASSQELGGRSPLHF
TRBD2	TRBV7-2	TRBJ2-5	CASSLALAGGPEQETQYF
TRBD1	TRBV19	TRBJ1-1	CASTRDRDTEAFF
TRBD2	TRBV2	TRBJ2-7	CASTRDPTSGPPYEQYF
NA	TRBV30	TRBJ1-6	CAWSVGQTNSPLHF
TRBD1	TRBV2	TRBJ2-7	CASRKTGGELYEQYF
TRBD1	TRBV30	TRBJ2-1	CAWRDRVPYNEQFF
NA	TRBV9	TRBJ2-2	CASSPGRGELFF